This TCR beta chain was identified during a study of shared clonotypes between healthy human individuals (TCRdb year 2020). Looking at the study overall: Three men and a couple of women, aged 18 to 49 years, made up the cohort. For each donor, CD4 naive and CD4 memory were each run on three plates, CD8 naive on two plates, and CD8 memory on one plate. The study deeply sequenced blood TCR repertoires of five healthy adults to estimate repertoire size and the extent of clonotype sharing between individuals. To increase sequencing depth and limit assay-specific biases, TCR repertoire library preparation and sequencing were carried out by different laboratories using diverse techniques. Between about 0.85 and 10 billion PBMCs per donor were obtained by leukapheresis. Study-level results and caveats: Based on pairwise subsampling, the degree of clonotype sharing among donors was expected to be affected by sequencing depth. Naive subsets generally had larger estimated clonotype richness than memory subsets did. The genetic and exposure-history diversity represented was limited by the small number of donors. Sampling was restricted to blood, and TCR repertoires in tissue are likely to differ from TCR repertoires in blood. Compared with non-shared clonotypes, clonotypes shared by all four sorted-subset donors had higher generation probabilities. Across a few donors, around 5% of naive CD4, 3% to 4% of naive CD8, roughly 2.3% of memory CD4, and 0.4% to 0.45% of memory CD8 clonotypes were shared. Incomplete sequencing was indicated by rarefaction of sorted-subset datasets, despite the large sequencing depth.

About this clone: It has no known antigen specificity. It has no much larger one-base neighbor in the sample; base qualities were not kept.

The germline V gene encodes CDR1 SGHTA and CDR2 FQGNSA. Taken from cysteine to phenylalanine, the CDR3 has 13 residues. The read is trimmed to its CDR3 DNA, 39 bases read in frame from base 1. V and J are truncated by 5 bases and 7 bases respectively, leaving an intervening sequence of 14 bases. The donors were healthy, HIV-negative adults with no recently reported acute infections or vaccinations. Only Caucasian adults living in Nashville, Tennessee, USA were represented among the donors. CD4+ T cells were enriched by magnetic negative selection; naive cells were then positively selected on CD45RA, and the negative fraction formed the memory subset. Blood was collected by leukapheresis, and PBMCs were isolated by Ficoll-Histopaque density gradient centrifugation and then cryopreserved in liquid nitrogen vapor phase. Analytical flow cytometry was used to check the purity and quantity of each magnetically sorted T cell population. Genomic DNA was isolated from each sorted fraction and quantified by UV absorbance on a Nanodrop 2000c.

Using the deep immunoSEQ assay, multiplex PCR amplified TCR CDR3 regions from genomic DNA. Extracted genomic DNA from each cell subset was spread evenly across all wells of several immunoSEQ 96-well plates, with each plate serving as a replicate. For sorted subsets, each replicate PCR was loaded with roughly 0.2 ug genomic DNA, equivalent to about 30,000 T cell genomes. Purified libraries were quantified with a Qubit 3.0 fluorometer, sized on a Bioanalyzer 2100, and re-quantified with the KAPA Library Quantification kit. Each immunoSEQ 96-well plate was sequenced on its own single-read 150-cycle Illumina NextSeq 550 flow cell. The study's own analysis went as follows. The immunoSEQ output contained only junctional sequences without quality scores, so filtering could not match that applied to full-length reads. To assign V/J genes and CDR3, sequences were annotated using PyIR, a Python wrapper for IgBLAST v1.9, with IMGT germline references. Reads with weak V/J assignments (E-value above 1e-6), missing CDR3, stop codons, out-of-frame junctions, or ambiguous translated residues were removed. A V3J clonotype was defined by an identical inferred V gene, J gene, and CDR3 amino acid sequence. To compute the percentage overlap between repertoires, the number of shared unique clonotypes was divided by the size of the smaller repertoire. RTK rarefaction, the Chao1 estimator, and Recon v2.1 estimates of unobserved clonotypes were used to assess repertoire richness. Generation probabilities for all TCRbeta clonotypes obtained by the gDNA method from a handful of donors were computed using OLGA. Not all clones reach the TCRdb copy of this immuneACCESS table, which keeps in-frame sequences only. Checked studies attribute under half of the gap to unresolved V genes and leave the rest unexplained. V, J and clone size are taken as reported in that table, and D and trimming were inferred from the DNA itself. The sample profile shows around 2.3 million clones; about 94% of them were found once. The ten largest clones represent approximately 0.13% of the sample.

The clonotype originates from a young man in good health. The chain is encoded by TRBV7-2 joined to TRBJ2-5, and possibly TRBD2, on 5 matching bases. Specimen: naive CD4+ T cells sorted from blood. In light of the paper, this sample's cell subset or site label describes: CD45RA+ positively selected. The CDR3 protein: CASSLNPSGTQYF. The DNA reads as follows: TGTGCCAGCAGCCTGAACCCGAGCGGGACCCAGTACTTC.